Presented here are 20 T cell receptor beta chains from one specimen sequenced in a study of T-cell memory formation after mild COVID-19. TCRdb re-called the 5' RACE reads with MiXCR, one entry per CDR3 protein. Of 250,000 to 350,000 distinct CDR3 sequences in the sample, 15% to 20% were seen once. Specimen: PBMCs or a T cell subset sorted from them (not recorded which). Receptors were obtained from a man between 18 and 29 years old who had mild COVID-19 (a few samples of this study predate the infection). Cell type and time point are not known.

J is TRBJ1-1 and V is TRBV7-2; no definite D call. CDR1 is SGHTA and CDR2 is FQGNSA in the germline V gene. The CDR3 loop spans 13 amino acids. Trimming stripped 4 bases from V and 1 base from J, with 7 bases between. The CDR3 DNA reads as TGTGCCAGCAGCTCCCGGCCGAACACTGAAGCTTTCTTT. Its translation: CASSSRPNTEAFF.

There are a few counts of this clonotype. The chain carries TRBV9 and TRBJ2-7; 9 nucleotides match TRBD2. V shed 7 bases and J 1 base; nucleotides not matched to a gene: 6. The length of the CDR3 is 14 residues. Germline assignment: CDR1 SGDLS and CDR2 YYNGEE. This CDR3 reads CASSAGGSSYEQYF. The CDR3 DNA sequence: TGTGCCAGCTCCGCGGGGGGGTCTTCCTACGAGCAGTACTTC.

The chain carries TRBV5-5 and TRBJ2-7; D remains unclear. CDR1 and CDR2 from the germline V gene are SGHKS and YYEKEE (reference sequence). Trimming stripped 0 bases from V and 4 bases from J, with 14 bases between. The CDR3 has 15 residues. CDR3 residues: CASSLGRLAEYEQYF. The DNA for the CDR3 is TGTGCCAGCAGCTTGGGGCGACTCGCGGAATACGAGCAGTACTTC.

The chain recombines TRBV10-3 with TRBJ2-3; D perhaps matches TRBD2 (5 bases). Germline loops: CDR1 ENHRY, CDR2 SYGVKD. This CDR3 is built from 11 residues. The V end lost 10 bases, the J end lost 2 bases, and 7 bases lay between the germline ends. The CDR3 spells CASGSTDTQYF. DNA of the CDR3: TGTGCCAGCGGGTCCACAGATACGCAGTATTTT.

This clonotype was seen ten or more times. The chain combines TRBV5-1 with TRBJ2-1; 7 nucleotides agree with TRBD1. This CDR3 is 15 amino acids long. The germline V gene encodes CDR1 SGHRS and CDR2 YFSETQ. The V gene end was trimmed by 4 bases and the J gene end by 6 bases; junction bases not matched to a gene: 10. CDR3: CASSQRQGRSNEQFF. In DNA, the CDR3 is TGCGCCAGCAGCCAGAGACAGGGTAGAAGCAATGAGCAGTTCTTC.

The chain employs TRBV29-1 and TRBJ2-1, with D perhaps assigned TRBD1 or TRBD2 (6 bases each). The V and J ends lost 3 bases and 2 bases respectively, with 8 bases between them. Germline CDR1 is SQVTM and CDR2 is ANQGSEA. The CDR3 contains 13 residues. This CDR3 reads CSVDGGTYNEQFF. The CDR3 coding sequence is TGCAGCGTTGACGGGGGCACCTACAATGAGCAGTTCTTC.

Only a few counts were recorded for this clonotype. The chain links TRBV4-3 to TRBJ1-3; no clear D gene. The CDR3 contains 15 residues. In germline, CDR1 is LGHNA, CDR2 YSLEER. V was shortened by 1 base and J by 4 bases, with 11 bases between the two germline ends. The CDR3 loop reads CASSQVRSGGNTIYF. In DNA form, the CDR3 reads TGCGCCAGCAGCCAAGTCCGTAGCGGAGGAAACACCATATATTTT.

This chain uses TRBV4-2 with TRBJ1-4; the D gene is possibly TRBD1 (5 bases). Trimming pared 0 bases from V and 5 bases from J, leaving 16 bases between. Looked up from germline, CDR1 is LGHNA and CDR2 is YNFKEQ. This CDR3 spans 17 amino acids. CDR3 sequence (DNA): TGTGCCAGCAGCCAAGAGGGCGTTTTCGGGGGGAATGAAAAACTGTTTTTT. Amino acids: CASSQEGVFGGNEKLFF.

This chain links TRBV4-3 with TRBJ1-3; D unclear. The germline CDR1 and CDR2 sequences are LGHNA and YSLEER. The V and J ends lost 4 bases and 1 base respectively, with 14 bases between them. The CDR3 spans 16 residues. The DNA of the CDR3 is TGCGCCAGCAGCCTTACGGTCTCGGCATCTGGAAACACCATATATTTT. Protein sequence: CASSLTVSASGNTIYF.

The rearrangement uses TRBV30 and TRBJ1-2, with D possibly TRBD1 on 5 matching bases. The CDR3 runs 15 residues. V lost 1 base and J lost 8, with 20 bases in between. Germline CDR1 reads GTSNPN; CDR2 reads SVGIG (reference sequence). CDR3 sequence: CAWSAGTVGITGYTF. In DNA form, the CDR3 reads TGTGCCTGGAGTGCCGGGACGGTGGGGATTACCGGCTACACCTTC.

This clonotype has only a few counts. The chain uses TRBV28 and TRBJ1-1; 9 nucleotides agree with TRBD1. Germline assignment: CDR1 MDHEN and CDR2 SYDVKM. The V and J ends lost 5 bases and 5 bases, in that order; junction bases with no gene match: 6. The CDR3 runs 14 residues. This CDR3 is CASSRGQGRTEAFF. DNA for the CDR3: TGTGCCAGCAGTAGGGGACAGGGTAGGACTGAAGCTTTCTTT.

The sample holds many counts of this clonotype. The chain carries TRBV7-8 and TRBJ2-5; D is undetermined. The CDR3 runs to 13 residues. Trimming left V 2 bases short and J 0 bases short, with 4 bases between. Per the germline V gene, CDR1 is SGHVS and CDR2 is FQNEAQ. The CDR3 loop reads CASSLSNQETQYF. The CDR3 coding sequence is TGTGCCAGCAGCTTAAGCAACCAAGAGACCCAGTACTTC.

Ten or more counts support this clonotype. V is TRBV7-6 and J is TRBJ2-3; 8 bases are a match to TRBD2. Germline V lookup: CDR1 SGHVS, CDR2 FNYEAQ. CDR3 length: 15 residues. J gave up 6 bases and V 5 bases, and 10 bases lay outside the gene matches. DNA of the CDR3: TGTGCCAGCAGCCCCCAAGCGGGGGTGGGGGATACGCAGTATTTT. Amino acids: CASSPQAGVGDTQYF. Looking up the rest from reference TRBV7-6 and TRBJ2-3 gives the full variable domain: GAGVSQSPRYKVTKRGQDVALRCDPISGHVSLYWYRQALGQGPEFLTYFNYEAQQDKSGLPNDRFSAERPEGSISTLTIQRTEQRDSAMYRCASSPQAGVGDTQYFGPGTRLTVL.

CDR3 region: CASRRKLAGGWSEQYV. The CDR3 DNA reads TGTGCCAGCAGACGAAAATTAGCGGGGGGGTGGAGCGAGCAGTACGTC. This chain joins TRBV2 and TRBJ2-7; 11 bases agree with TRBD2. This CDR3 region has 16 residues. J lost 6 bases, V lost 6 bases, and 13 bases had no gene match. Germline V gene data show CDR1 as SNHLY and CDR2 as FYNNEI.

This clonotype occurred a few times. Here the CDR3 reads CASRGQGQHNSPLHF. CDR3 nucleotides: TGTGCCAGCAGGGGACAGGGCCAACATAATTCACCCCTCCACTTT. The V call is TRBV12-3 or TRBV12-4, the J call TRBJ1-6; 9 nucleotides agree with TRBD1. The V segment lost 6 bases and the J segment 5 bases; nucleotides outside the gene matches: 5. This CDR3 spans 15 amino acids.

V gene TRBV21-1 combines with J gene TRBJ1-4. TRBV21-1 has pseudogene status. This CDR3 has 15 residues. CDR3 loop: CASSSWTYGGEKLFF. DNA for the CDR3: TGTGCCAGCAGCAGTTGGACCTACGGGGGTGAAAAACTGTTTTTT.

This clonotype came up a few times. The chain joins TRBV2 to TRBJ2-7, with D possibly called TRBD1 or TRBD2 (5 bases each). Germline lookup yields CDR1 SNHLY and CDR2 FYNNEI. There are 15 residues in the CDR3. V was clipped by 3 bases and J by 9 bases, with 21 bases between them. The CDR3 bases are TGTGCCAGCAGTGAGAGGGCAGGGCCGACTTATGGGCAGTACGTC. Amino acids: CASSERAGPTYGQYV.

V and J are TRBV11-2 and TRBJ2-3; TRBD1 aligns across 8 bases. The germline V gene has CDR1 SGHAT and CDR2 FQNNGV. This CDR3 is 14 amino acids long. V was clipped by 7 bases and J by 2 bases; unmatched bases: 5. CDR3 DNA sequence: TGTGCCAGCAACAGGGGGGACTTCACAGATACGCAGTATTTT. Translated, it gives CASNRGDFTDTQYF. Full variable domain (rest looked up from reference TRBV11-2 and TRBJ2-3): EAGVAQSPRYKIIEKRQSVAFWCNPISGHATLYWYQQILGQGPKLLIQFQNNGVVDDSQLPKDRFSAERLKGVDSTLKIQPAKLEDSAVYLCASNRGDFTDTQYFGPGTRLTVL.

In its sample, this clonotype was seen many times. V and J are TRBV4-1 and TRBJ2-6, with D possibly TRBD1 on 5 matching bases. Germline V gene sequence: CDR1 MGHRA, CDR2 YSYEKL. Trimming shortened V by 5 bases and J by 0 bases, and 11 bases separated the two germline ends. The CDR3 covers 16 residues. CDR3 residues: CASSSLGVSGANVLTF. The CDR3 region has the DNA TGCGCCAGCAGCTCGTTAGGGGTCTCTGGGGCCAACGTCCTGACTTTC.

The chain carries TRBV24-1 and TRBJ2-3, with a possible D match to TRBD2 (5 bases). V dropped 4 bases and J dropped 1 base, with 14 bases sitting between them. The CDR3 is made up of 16 amino acids. Germline V gene lookup returns CDR1 KGHDR and CDR2 SFDVKD. Here the CDR3 reads CATSDLTFGGTDTQYF. CDR3 in DNA: TGTGCCACCAGTGACCTGACCTTCGGGGGCACAGATACGCAGTATTTT.